The rows below give T cell receptor beta chains drawn from one sample of a study of cytomegalovirus exposure and HLA in healthy donors. TCRdb's table, derived via immunoSEQ multiplex PCR, lists solely in-frame clones and lacks some. The sample carries some 130,000 clones, approximately 79% recorded once. The material sequenced was PBMCs. The receptor source for this set is a woman aged 45-60 years in good health and CMV-seropositive. Both conserved end residues are trimmed from each CDR3.

CDR3: ASSPNTGDEAF
V: TRBV18
J: TRBJ1-1

CDR3: ASSGTEAAINSGNTIY
V: TRBV25-1
J: TRBJ1-3

CDR3: ASGNRQGSYEQY
V: TRBV6-5
J: TRBJ2-7

CDR3: ASSPDGTSTDTQY
V: TRBV11-1
J: TRBJ2-3

CDR3: ASSFSLVEKLF
V: TRBV5-5
J: TRBJ1-4

CDR3: ASSLGSGDEQF
V: TRBV5-1
J: TRBJ2-1

CDR3: ASSLARQYNQPQH
V: TRBV5-5
J: TRBJ1-5

CDR3: ASSRYSTGELF
V: TRBV7-3
J: TRBJ2-2

CDR3: ASSSGGRGYT
V: TRBV28
J: TRBJ1-2

CDR3: ASSLGGTSGGNEQF
V: TRBV7-3
J: TRBJ2-1

CDR3: ASSLTLDEQY
V: TRBV14
J: TRBJ2-7

CDR3: AISESEDSSSPLH
V: TRBV10-3
J: TRBJ1-6

CDR3: ASSSGTSHNGELF
V: TRBV7-3
J: TRBJ2-2

CDR3: ASSPGLAFYEQF
V: TRBV7-9
J: TRBJ2-1

CDR3: AWRQAMNTEAF
V: TRBV30
J: TRBJ1-1

CDR3: AISATGYQETQY
V: TRBV10-3
J: TRBJ2-5

CDR3: ASSLVGQGPSNQY
V: TRBV7-6
J: TRBJ2-5

CDR3: ASSPPRYWGDTEAF
V: TRBV11-2
J: TRBJ1-1

CDR3: ASSVDRSGNYGYT
V: TRBV6-1
J: TRBJ1-2

CDR3: ASMGRGFDEQF
V: TRBV27
J: TRBJ2-1

CDR3: ASSPNYVAPLF
V: TRBV4-1
J: TRBJ2-1

CDR3: ASSLGREESAR
V: TRBV7-2
J: TRBJ1-1

CDR3: ASSHDRVNSPLH
V: TRBV14
J: TRBJ1-6